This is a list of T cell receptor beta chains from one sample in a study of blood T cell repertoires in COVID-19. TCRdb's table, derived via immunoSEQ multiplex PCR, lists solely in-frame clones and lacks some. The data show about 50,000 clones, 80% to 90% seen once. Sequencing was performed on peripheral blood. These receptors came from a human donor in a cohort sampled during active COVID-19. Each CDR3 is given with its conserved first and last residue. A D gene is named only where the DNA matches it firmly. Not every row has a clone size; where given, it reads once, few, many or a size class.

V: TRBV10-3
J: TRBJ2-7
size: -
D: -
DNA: TGTGCCATCAGTGAGCGACAGGTTGGCTACGAGCAGTACTTC
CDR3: CAISERQVGYEQYF

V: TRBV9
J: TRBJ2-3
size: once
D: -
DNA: TGTGCCAGCAGTCTCAGCACAGATACGCAGTATTTT
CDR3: CASSLSTDTQYF

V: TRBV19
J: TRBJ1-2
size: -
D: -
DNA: TGTGCCAGTAAAGGGTTCGGGGAAGGAGGCTACACCTTC
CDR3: CASKGFGEGGYTF

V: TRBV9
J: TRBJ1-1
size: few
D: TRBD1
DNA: TGTGCCTCGAGGGGTCCAGGGGGCACCACTGAAGCTTTCTTT
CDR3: CASRGPGGTTEAFF

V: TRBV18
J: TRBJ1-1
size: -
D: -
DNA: TGTGCCAGCTCACAGAAATCGGGGAACACTGAAGCTTTCTTT
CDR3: CASSQKSGNTEAFF

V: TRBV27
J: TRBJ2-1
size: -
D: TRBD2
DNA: TGTGCCAGCAGAAGACTAGCGGGGAATGGTGAGCAGTTCTTC
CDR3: CASRRLAGNGEQFF

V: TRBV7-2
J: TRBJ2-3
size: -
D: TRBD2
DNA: TGTGCCAGCAGCCAGGGGTGGGGTAGCGGGGGAACAGATACGCAGTATTTT
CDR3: CASSQGWGSGGTDTQYF

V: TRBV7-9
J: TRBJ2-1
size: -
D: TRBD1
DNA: TGTGCCAGCAGCTTAGCGGGGGACAGAGGTGAGCAGTTCTTC
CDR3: CASSLAGDRGEQFF

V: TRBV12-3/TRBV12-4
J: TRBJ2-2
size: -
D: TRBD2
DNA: TGTGCCAGCAGTTTAGGGCTAGCGGAGGAGCTGTTTTTT
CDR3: CASSLGLAEELFF

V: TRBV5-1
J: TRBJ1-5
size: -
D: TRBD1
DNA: TGCGCCAGCAGCCCGGGACAGGGAAGCAATCAGCCCCAGCATTTT
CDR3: CASSPGQGSNQPQHF

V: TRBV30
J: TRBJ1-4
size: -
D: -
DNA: TGTGCCTGGAGTCCGAAACAGGCGCCCGGTAATGAAAAACTGTTTTTT
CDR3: CAWSPKQAPGNEKLFF

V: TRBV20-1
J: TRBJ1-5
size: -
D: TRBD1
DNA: TGCAGTGCTAGTCTGACAGGGACGAATCAGCCCCAGCATTTT
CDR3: CSASLTGTNQPQHF

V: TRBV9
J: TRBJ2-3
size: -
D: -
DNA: TGTGCCAGCCCTCACAGGACCTCTAGCACAGATACGCAGTATTTT
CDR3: CASPHRTSSTDTQYF

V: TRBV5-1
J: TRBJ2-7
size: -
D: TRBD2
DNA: TGCGCCAGCAGCTTGGGGGGGCCTAGCGGGGCCGACGAGCAGTACTTC
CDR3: CASSLGGPSGADEQYF

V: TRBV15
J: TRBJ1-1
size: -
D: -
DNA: TGTGCCACCAGCTTCGCTAGGAACACTGAAGCTTTCTTT
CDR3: CATSFARNTEAFF

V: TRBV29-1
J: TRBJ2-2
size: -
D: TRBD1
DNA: TGCAGCGCCGGGGGACAGGGGACCGGGGAGCTGTTTTTT
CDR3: CSAGGQGTGELFF

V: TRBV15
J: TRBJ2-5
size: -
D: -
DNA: TGTGCCACCAGCAGAGTACGGCAGGCCCAAGAGACCCAGTACTTC
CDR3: CATSRVRQAQETQYF

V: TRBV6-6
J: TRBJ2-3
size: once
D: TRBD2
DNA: TGTGCCAGCAGTCGACCATTAGCGGGGGGGAACACAGATACGCAGTATTTT
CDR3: CASSRPLAGGNTDTQYF

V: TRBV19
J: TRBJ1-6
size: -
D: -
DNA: TGTGCCAGTAGCATCCGCCGGGACACGTATAATTCACCCCTCCACTTT
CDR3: CASSIRRDTYNSPLHF

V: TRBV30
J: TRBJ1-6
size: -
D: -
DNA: TGTGCCTGGAGCAGGGACATTGAAACACCCCTCCACTTT
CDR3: CAWSRDIETPLHF

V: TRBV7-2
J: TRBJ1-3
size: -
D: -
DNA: TGTGCCAGCAGCTTAGTTAGTTCGGCGGTGAACTCTGGAAACACCATATATTTT
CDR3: CASSLVSSAVNSGNTIYF

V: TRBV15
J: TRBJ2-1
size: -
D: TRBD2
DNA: TGTGCCACCAGCAGAGGACTAGCGGGAAGGGAGCAGTTCTTC
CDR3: CATSRGLAGREQFF

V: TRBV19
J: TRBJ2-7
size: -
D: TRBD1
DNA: TGTGCCAGTAGGAGGCAGGGGGCGCGCGAGCAGTACTTC
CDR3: CASRRQGAREQYF

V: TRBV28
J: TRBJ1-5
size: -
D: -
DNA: TGTGCCAGCAGTTTTTTTTCCAGGCGATATCAGCCCCAGCATTTT
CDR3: CASSFFSRRYQPQHF

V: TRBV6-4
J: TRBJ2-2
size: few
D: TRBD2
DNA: TGTGCCAGCAAGGGACTAGCGGGGGCCACCGGGGAGCTGTTTTTT
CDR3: CASKGLAGATGELFF

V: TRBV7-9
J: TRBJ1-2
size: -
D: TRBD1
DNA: TGTGCCAGCAGCAGAGTACAGGGGCCTGGCGGCTACACCTTC
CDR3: CASSRVQGPGGYTF

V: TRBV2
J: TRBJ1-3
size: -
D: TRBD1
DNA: TGTGCCAGCAGTGAGGACAGGGGGCGCATAGACACCATATATTTT
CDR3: CASSEDRGRIDTIYF

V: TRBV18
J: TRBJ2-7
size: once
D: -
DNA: TGTGCCAGCTCACCACCGTCTCTAATACAGTCCTACGAGCAGTACTTC
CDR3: CASSPPSLIQSYEQYF

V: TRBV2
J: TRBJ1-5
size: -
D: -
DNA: TGTGCCAGCACCCCGGACGGGGGCAATCAGCCCCAGCATTTT
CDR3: CASTPDGGNQPQHF

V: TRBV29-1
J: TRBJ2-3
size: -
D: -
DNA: TGCAGCGTTGACAGGGGCGGACCAGATACGCAGTATTTT
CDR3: CSVDRGGPDTQYF

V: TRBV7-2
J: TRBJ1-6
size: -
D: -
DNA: TGTGCCAGCAGCTTAACGGGATCCTTTTGGGCCCTCCACTTT
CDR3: CASSLTGSFWALHF

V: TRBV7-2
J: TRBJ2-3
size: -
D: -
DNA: TGTGCCAGCAGCTTATCGGGCAGGGGAAGAGGGACAGATACGCAGTATTTT
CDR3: CASSLSGRGRGTDTQYF

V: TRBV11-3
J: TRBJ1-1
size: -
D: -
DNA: TGTGCCAGCAGCTTAAAACCGGGCACTGAAGCTTTCTTT
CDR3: CASSLKPGTEAFF

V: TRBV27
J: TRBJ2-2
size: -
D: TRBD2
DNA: TGTGCCAGCAGTTTATTGTTCACTAGCGCGGGGAACACCGGGGAGCTGTTTTTT
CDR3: CASSLLFTSAGNTGELFF

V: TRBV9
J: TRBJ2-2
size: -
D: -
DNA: TGTGCCAGCAGCGCAGAGGGCGGGGAGCTGTTTTTT
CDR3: CASSAEGGELFF

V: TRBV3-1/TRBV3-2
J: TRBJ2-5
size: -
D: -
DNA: TGTGCCAGCAGCCATGAAGGGGTGTGGTACTTC
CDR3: CASSHEGVWYF

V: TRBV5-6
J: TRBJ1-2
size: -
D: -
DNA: TGTGCCAGCAGCTTGGGGGCCTATGGCTACACCTTC
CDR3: CASSLGAYGYTF

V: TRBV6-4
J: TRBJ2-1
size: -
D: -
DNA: TGTGCCAGCAGTGAGCGGGCAAGAGATCTGGAGCAGTTCTTC
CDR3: CASSERARDLEQFF